The 3 T cell receptor beta chains presented below share a single source sample, sequenced in a study of beta chain features in type 1 diabetes. General study results and limits: TCRB CDR3s from Type 1 diabetes patients were moderately but significantly shorter in all four CD4+ subsets.

Their antigen targets remain unknown. TCRB transcripts that were expressed got sequenced, as all of the isolated RNA had been reverse transcribed. The table came from immunoSEQ multiplex PCR; TCRdb's copy has only in-frame clones and leaves some out. The table shows some 700,000 clones, with under 15% occurring only once. The sequenced material came from naive CD4+ T cells from blood. These receptors originate from a man aged 18 to 29 with type 1 diabetes.

There are a few counts of this clone. DNA of the CDR3: TGTGCCAGCAGGCCCACGTCCGGGCAGCAGCCCCAGCATTTT. Protein product: CASRPTSGQQPQHF. This sequence joins TRBV2 and TRBJ1-5, with no clear D. The germline V gene encodes CDR1 SNHLY and CDR2 FYNNEI. The CDR3 spans 14 residues. V lost 6 bases to trimming and J lost 7 bases, with 16 bases between them.

The chain couples TRBV5-1 to TRBJ2-3, with 10 bases lining up with TRBD2. Per the germline V gene, CDR1 is SGHRS and CDR2 is YFSETQ. V trimming: 4 bases; J trimming: 0 bases; junction bases outside the gene matches: 8. CDR3 length equals 17 residues. CDR3 amino acids: CASSPSSGGPSTDTQYF. The CDR3 DNA reads TGCGCCAGCAGCCCATCTAGCGGGGGCCCTAGCACAGATACGCAGTATTTT.

This clone occurred a few times. The V call is TRBV5-1, the J call TRBJ1-4, with TRBD1 identical over 7 bases. V shed 4 bases, J shed 8 bases, and the junction held 2 bases outside the gene matches. The length of the CDR3 is 12 residues. In germline, CDR1 is SGHRS, CDR2 YFSETQ. CDR3 sequence: CASSTGQEKLFF. The CDR3 DNA follows: TGCGCCAGCAGCACGGGACAGGAAAAACTGTTTTTT. The full variable domain, in which reference TRBV5-1 and TRBJ1-4 provide the parts outside the CDR3, is KAGVTQTPRYLIKTRGQQVTLSCSPISGHRSVSWYQQTPGQGLQFLFEYFSETQRNKGNFPGRFSGRQFSNSRSEMNVSTLELGDSALYLCASSTGQEKLFFGSGTQLSVL.